Shown below are 31 T cell receptor beta chains from a single sample sequenced in a study of Graves' ophthalmopathy and Graves' hyperthyroidism. Researchers took RNA transcripts and amplified TCR beta CDR3 regions from them. First-round RT-PCR used HTBI primers; second-round multiplex PCR followed. MiXCR, run by TCRdb on the multiplex PCR reads, gives a single entry per CDR3 protein. Among approximately 640,000 distinct CDR3 sequences listed, roughly two fifths were seen once. Input material: peripheral blood. Every receptor here comes from an adult man with Graves' ophthalmopathy.

This clonotype has ten or more counts. This chain connects TRBV24-1 to TRBJ2-7; D possibly uses TRBD1 or TRBD2 (5 bases each). Trimming stripped 3 bases from V and 7 bases from J, with 15 bases between. The CDR3 is 14 amino acids. Germline V gene data show CDR1 as KGHDR and CDR2 as SFDVKD. As DNA, the CDR3 is TGTGCCACCAGTGATCCGGGACGGAGTACAGAGCAGTACTTC. Translation gives CATSDPGRSTEQYF.

The chain has TRBV28 and TRBJ1-2; weak D call: TRBD1 (5 bases). This CDR3 region has 16 residues. The V and J ends lost 8 bases and 0 bases respectively, with 19 bases between them. Germline CDR1 and CDR2: MDHEN and SYDVKM. The CDR3 sequence is CASSPPGRGTNYGYTF. The CDR3 bases are TGTGCCAGCTCACCTCCAGGGCGCGGGACTAACTATGGCTACACCTTC.

V gene TRBV20-1 combines with J gene TRBJ1-1, with TRBD1 matching over 11 bases. V trimming: 3 bases; J trimming: 6 bases; junction bases outside the gene matches: 3. Germline loops: CDR1 DFQATT, CDR2 SNEGSKA (reference sequence). The CDR3 spans 13 residues. CDR3 sequence reads: CSASGQGAAEAFF. CDR3 nucleotides: TGCAGTGCTAGTGGACAGGGGGCTGCTGAAGCTTTCTTT.

At least ten counts were recorded for this clonotype. The chain couples TRBV2 to TRBJ2-2; D might be TRBD1 or TRBD2, each matching 5 bases. CDR3 length: 15 residues. The V and J ends lost 3 bases and 0 bases respectively, with 8 bases between them. Per germline, CDR1 SNHLY and CDR2 FYNNEI. The CDR3 protein is CASSDQGPNTGELFF. As DNA, the CDR3 is TGTGCCAGCAGTGACCAGGGACCGAACACCGGGGAGCTGTTTTTT.

This clonotype appeared many times. The chain couples TRBV7-9 to TRBJ1-6; D is undetermined. Germline CDR1 reads SEHNR; CDR2 reads FQNEAQ (reference sequence). Deletions cut 2 bases from V and 6 bases from J, with 2 bases between. The CDR3 is made up of 12 amino acids. In nucleotides, the CDR3 is TGTGCCAGCAGCTTAATTAATTCACCCCTCCACTTT. Its protein is CASSLINSPLHF. The whole variable domain, remainder taken from reference TRBV7-9 and TRBJ1-6, is DTGVSQNPRHKITKRGQNVTFRCDPISEHNRLYWYRQTLGQGPEFLTYFQNEAQLEKSRLLSDRFSAERPKGSFSTLEIQRTEQGDSAMYLCASSLINSPLHFGNGTRLTVT.

This clonotype has ten or more counts. The chain combines TRBV20-1 with TRBJ1-6; a weak D match, TRBD1 (5 bases). Trimming cost V 6 bases and J 8 bases, with 17 bases left between them. CDR3 length: 14 residues. Germline values: CDR1 DFQATT, CDR2 SNEGSKA (reference sequence). CDR3 amino acids: CSARQGRADSPLHF. The CDR3 bases are TGCAGTGCCAGGCAGGGTAGAGCGGATTCACCCCTCCACTTT.

This clonotype was seen a few times. The chain uses TRBV6-6 and TRBJ2-5; the D gene could be TRBD1 or TRBD2 (5 bases each). The germline CDR1 and CDR2 sequences are MNHNY and SVGAGI (reference sequence). Trimming left V 7 bases short and J 2 bases short, with 14 bases between. This CDR3 has 14 residues. The CDR3 here is CASTLGRFQETQYF. In DNA form, the CDR3 reads TGTGCCAGCACACTGGGACGGTTTCAAGAGACCCAGTACTTC.

The rearrangement links TRBV7-2 to TRBJ1-1; 8 nucleotides match TRBD1. From germline, CDR1 is SGHTA and CDR2 FQGNSA. Trimming at V came to 5 bases and at J to 0 bases, leaving 8 bases not matched to a gene. The CDR3 loop spans 16 amino acids. This CDR3 is CASSRDRGGMNTEAFF. The CDR3 DNA is TGTGCCAGCAGCCGAGACAGGGGTGGAATGAACACTGAAGCTTTCTTT.

The chain employs TRBV2 and TRBJ1-1; D is possibly TRBD1 (5 bases). Germline CDR1 is SNHLY and CDR2 is FYNNEI. V lost 9 bases, J lost 5 bases, and 22 bases lay in between. This CDR3 spans 15 amino acids. CDR3 residues: CASSYPGATKTEAFF. The CDR3, as DNA: TGTGCCAGTAGTTACCCCGGGGCAACCAAGACTGAAGCTTTCTTT.

The chain recombines TRBV30 with TRBJ1-2, with unresolved D. This CDR3 has 12 amino acids. The germline V gene encodes CDR1 GTSNPN and CDR2 SVGIG (reference sequence). Trimming removed 2 bases from V and 4 bases from J, with 8 bases in between. In nucleotides, the CDR3 is TGTGCCTGGAGTATACAGAGCTATGGCTACACCTTC. Translation gives CAWSIQSYGYTF.

This CDR3 reads CASSLGGRQPQQYF. For the CDR3, the DNA is TGTGCCAGCAGCTTAGGGGGTCGTCAGCCCCAGCAGTACTTC. The rearrangement joins TRBV7-9 to TRBJ2-7; D call uncertain. Deletions cut 1 base from V and 8 bases from J, with 15 bases between. Germline V gene data show CDR1 as SEHNR and CDR2 as FQNEAQ (reference sequence). The CDR3 has 14 residues.

About this clonotype itself: A much larger clone is a single base away; this may be a read error. The chain couples TRBV5-1 to TRBJ2-5; D not certain. The CDR3 is made up of 11 amino acids. Germline V lookup: CDR1 SGHRS, CDR2 YFSETQ. CDR3 sequence: CAGSDVETQYF. In nucleotides, the CDR3 is TGCGCCGGCAGCGACGTAGAGACCCAGTACTTC. The full variable domain, in which reference TRBV5-1 and TRBJ2-5 provide the parts outside the CDR3, is KAGVTQTPRYLIKTRGQQVTLSCSPISGHRSVSWYQQTPGQGLQFLFEYFSETQRNKGNFPGRFSGRQFSNSRSEMNVSTLELGDSALYLCAGSDVETQYFGPGTRLLVL.

This clonotype was seen repeatedly, ten times or more. The chain links TRBV9 to TRBJ2-7, with TRBD2 matching 10 bases. This CDR3 is built from 15 residues. Per germline, CDR1 SGDLS and CDR2 YYNGEE. V shed 3 bases and J 1 base; nucleotides not matched to a gene: 4. CDR3 sequence: CASSAGLAVSYEQYF. CDR3 sequence (DNA): TGTGCCAGCAGCGCAGGACTAGCGGTTTCCTACGAGCAGTACTTC.

This clonotype has at least ten counts. This chain joins TRBV29-1 and TRBJ1-2, with 7 bases matching TRBD1. This CDR3 comprises 12 residues. The germline CDR1 and CDR2 sequences are SQVTM and ANQGSEA. The V gene end was trimmed by 5 bases and the J gene end by 6 bases; junction bases not matched to a gene: 6. The CDR3 spells CSVWGQGDGYTF. The CDR3 DNA reads as TGCAGCGTTTGGGGCCAGGGGGATGGCTACACCTTC. The full variable domain, with the rest looked up from reference TRBV29-1 and TRBJ1-2, is SAVISQKPSRDICQRGTSLTIQCQVDSQVTMMFWYRQQPGQSLTLIATANQGSEATYESGFVIDKFPISRPNLTFSTLTVSNMSPEDSSIYLCSVWGQGDGYTFGSGTRLTVV.

Turning to this clonotype: Just one base apart from a much larger clone, this may be a read error. The chain recombines TRBV25-1 with TRBJ2-6; no clear D. V was shortened by 8 bases and J by 2 bases, with 13 bases between the two germline ends. CDR1 MGHDK and CDR2 SYGVNS come from the germline V gene. The CDR3 sequence is 15 residues long. The CDR3 protein is CASGYVGTGANVLTF. CDR3 bases: TGTGCCAGCGGTTATGTCGGAACTGGGGCCAACGTCCTGACTTTC.

This clonotype was seen ten or more times. The gene calls are TRBV11-2 and TRBJ2-7, with D perhaps TRBD1 (5 bases). In germline, CDR1 is SGHAT, CDR2 FQNNGV. V lost 6 bases, J lost 0 bases, and 15 bases lay in between. CDR3 length: 15 amino acids. As DNA, the CDR3 is TGTGCCAGCAGAACCGGAACAGGACCCTCCTACGAGCAGTACTTC. Translating gives CASRTGTGPSYEQYF.

This clonotype was seen more than once but under ten times. The chain has TRBV12-3 or TRBV12-4 and TRBJ1-1; TRBD1 aligns across 8 bases. Trimming at V came to 3 bases and at J to 4 bases, leaving 7 bases not matched to a gene. The CDR3 totals 15 residues. The chain's CDR3 is CASSFLQGVSTEAFF. The CDR3 nucleotides are TGTGCCAGCAGTTTTCTACAGGGGGTCAGCACTGAAGCTTTCTTT.

Notes on this clonotype: An end of the junction differs from the germline gene, which may be a read error. The chain carries TRBV10-3 and TRBJ1-4, with D possibly being TRBD1 (5 bases). The CDR3 runs to 15 residues. In germline, CDR1 is ENHRY, CDR2 SYGVKD. The CDR3 DNA follows: TGTGCCAGCAGTTTAGACAGAGCAACTAATGAAAAACTGTTTTTT. Its protein is CASSLDRATNEKLFF.

This clonotype was recorded many times. In nucleotides, the CDR3 is TGTGCCACCGTAGACCGGGACACGGCACACTACGAGCAGTACTTC. Its protein product is CATVDRDTAHYEQYF. This sequence joins TRBV24-1 and TRBJ2-7, with D maybe TRBD1 (6 bases). CDR3 length: 15 amino acids. CDR1 KGHDR and CDR2 SFDVKD come from the germline V gene. Trimming cost V 9 bases and J 3 bases, with 20 bases left between them.

This clonotype has only a few counts. V and J are TRBV11-2 and TRBJ2-7; TRBD1 might be the D (6 bases). The V and J ends lost 4 bases and 3 bases respectively, with 10 bases between them. CDR1 is SGHAT and CDR2 is FQNNGV in the germline V gene. This CDR3 region has 13 residues. The CDR3 reads CASSSGVDYEQYF. CDR3 in DNA: TGTGCCAGCAGCTCAGGGGTCGACTACGAGCAGTACTTC.

CDR3 DNA sequence: TGTGCCACCAGCAAGGGCAGGGGTGTACGGGCTCAGCAGCCCCAGCATTTT. Translation: CATSKGRGVRAQQPQHF. This chain links TRBV15 with TRBJ1-5; D is perhaps TRBD1 (6 bases). V was pared by 4 bases and J by 7 bases, with 23 bases between. Germline CDR1 and CDR2: LNHNV and YYDKDF (reference sequence). The CDR3 extends over 17 amino acids.

This clonotype was found many times. The chain has TRBV10-3 and TRBJ1-6, with a weak D call TRBD1 (5 bases). Trimming took off 0 bases at V and 5 bases at J, with 8 bases between the two ends. CDR3 length equals 15 residues. Germline loops: CDR1 ENHRY, CDR2 SYGVKD. The CDR3 bases are TGTGCCATCAGTGAGTCGACAGTCCATAATTCACCCCTCCACTTT. This translates into CAISESTVHNSPLHF.

This clonotype was counted ten times or more. This chain links TRBV10-3 with TRBJ2-5, with 7 bases identical to TRBD1. Germline CDR1 reads ENHRY; CDR2 reads SYGVKD. The CDR3 covers 14 residues. The V segment lost 4 bases and the J segment 1 base; nucleotides outside the gene matches: 3. In nucleotides, the CDR3 is TGTGCCATCAGTGCCCGGGACAGCCAAGAGACCCAGTACTTC. Its translation: CAISARDSQETQYF.

This clonotype was seen more than once but under ten times. The rearrangement links TRBV10-3 to TRBJ1-3; possible D gene TRBD1, 5 bases. Germline lookup yields CDR1 ENHRY and CDR2 SYGVKD. The CDR3 consists of 14 residues. V was trimmed by 10 bases and J by 8 bases, leaving 21 bases between them. As DNA, the CDR3 is TGTGCCAGCTCCTGGGGGGGAGTCCAAGACACCATATATTTT. It yields the protein CASSWGGVQDTIYF.

This clonotype was detected many times. This chain links TRBV7-8 with TRBJ1-5; 9 bases match TRBD1. The CDR3 runs 16 residues. The germline CDR1 and CDR2 sequences are SGHVS and FQNEAQ. V trimming: 2 bases; J trimming: 1 base; junction bases outside the gene matches: 3. The CDR3 sequence: CASSLIQGASNQPQHF. DNA of the CDR3: TGTGCCAGCAGCTTAATACAGGGGGCGAGCAATCAGCCCCAGCATTTT.

This chain joins TRBV6-5 and TRBJ2-7, with a weak D call TRBD2 (6 bases). The CDR3 contains 14 residues. V was trimmed by 6 bases and J by 7 bases, leaving 19 bases between them. Germline V gene sequence: CDR1 MNHEY, CDR2 SVGAGI. CDR3 sequence: CASRGDGGRREQYF. The CDR3 DNA reads as TGTGCCAGCAGGGGGGACGGGGGTAGGCGGGAGCAGTACTTC.

V and J are TRBV19 and TRBJ2-7, with 9 bases aligning to TRBD1. Germline V gene sequence: CDR1 LNHDA, CDR2 SQIVND (reference sequence). The CDR3 runs 14 residues. V shed 6 bases, J shed 6 bases, and the junction held 9 bases outside the gene matches. The CDR3 DNA reads as TGTGCCAGTAGCCCCGGGACAGGGCTGGTCGAGCAGTACTTC. This encodes CASSPGTGLVEQYF.

This clonotype was picked up one time. The chain links TRBV29-1 to TRBJ2-7, with 10 bases fitting TRBD2. Germline V gene sequence: CDR1 SQVTM, CDR2 ANQGSEA. This CDR3 comprises 12 residues. V shed 8 bases, J shed 7 bases, and the junction held 8 bases outside the gene matches. The CDR3 DNA follows: TGCAGCTTGCCTAGCGGGAGAGGGGAGCAGTACTTC. Translation gives CSLPSGRGEQYF.

Concerning this clonotype itself: A clone one base away is much larger, so this may be a read error. The J gene is TRBJ2-7, the V gene TRBV7-8; 9 bases are a match to TRBD1. The CDR3 extends over 15 amino acids. From germline, CDR1 is SGHVS and CDR2 FQNEAQ. Losses at the gene ends were 5 bases for V and 5 bases for J; bases not matched to a gene: 10. The CDR3 bases are TGTGCCAGCAGCGTCCCGGGACAGGGTATTAACGAGCAGTACTTC. It encodes CASSVPGQGINEQYF.

The chain combines TRBV9 with TRBJ2-3, with D uncertain. CDR1 SGDLS and CDR2 YYNGEE come from the germline V gene. The CDR3 is 14 residues long. The V end was cut by 5 bases, the J end by 2 bases, with 12 bases between. CDR3: CASSEGIDTDTQYF. The DNA for the CDR3 is TGTGCCAGCAGTGAAGGGATAGACACAGATACGCAGTATTTT.

This CDR3 is CASSTGLGETQHF. CDR3 DNA: TGTGCCAGTAGTACGGGACTAGGGGAGACCCAGCATTTT. The chain combines TRBV19 with TRBJ1-5; the D gene is possibly TRBD1 (5 bases). V shed 4 bases and J shed 11 bases, with 15 bases lying between them. The CDR3 is 13 residues long. Germline-derived CDR1 and CDR2 are LNHDA and SQIVND (reference sequence). Based on the CDR3 plus reference TRBV19 and TRBJ1-5, the full variable domain is DGGITQSPKYLFRKEGQNVTLSCEQNLNHDAMYWYRQDPGQGLRLIYYSQIVNDFQKGDIAEGYSVSREKKESFPLTVTSAQKNPTAFYLCASSTGLGETQHFGDGTRLSIL.